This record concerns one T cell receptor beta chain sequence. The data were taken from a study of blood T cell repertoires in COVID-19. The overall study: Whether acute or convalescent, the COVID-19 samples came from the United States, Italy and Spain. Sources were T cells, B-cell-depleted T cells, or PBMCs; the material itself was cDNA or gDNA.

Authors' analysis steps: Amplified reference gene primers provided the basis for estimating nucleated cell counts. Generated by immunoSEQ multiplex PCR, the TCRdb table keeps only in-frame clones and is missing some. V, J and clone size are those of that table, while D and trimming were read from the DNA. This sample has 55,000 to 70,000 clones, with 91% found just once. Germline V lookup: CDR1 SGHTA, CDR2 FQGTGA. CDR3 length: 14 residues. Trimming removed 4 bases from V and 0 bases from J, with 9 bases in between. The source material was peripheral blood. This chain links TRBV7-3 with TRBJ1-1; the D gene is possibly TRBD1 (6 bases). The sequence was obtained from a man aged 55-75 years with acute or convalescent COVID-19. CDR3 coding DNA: TGTGCCAGCAGCTCGGGGGGCATGAACACTGAAGCTTTCTTT. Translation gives CASSSGGMNTEAFF.